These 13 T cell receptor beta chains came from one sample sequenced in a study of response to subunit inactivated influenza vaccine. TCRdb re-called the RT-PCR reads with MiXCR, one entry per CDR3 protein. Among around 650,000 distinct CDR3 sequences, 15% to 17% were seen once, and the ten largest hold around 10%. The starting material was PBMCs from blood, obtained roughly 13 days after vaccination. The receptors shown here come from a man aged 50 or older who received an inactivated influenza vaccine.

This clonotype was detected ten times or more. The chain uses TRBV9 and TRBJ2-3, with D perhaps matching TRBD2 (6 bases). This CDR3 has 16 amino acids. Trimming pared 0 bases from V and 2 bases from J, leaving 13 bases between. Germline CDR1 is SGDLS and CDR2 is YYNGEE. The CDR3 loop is CASSVDWLAPTDTQYF. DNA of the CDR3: TGTGCCAGCAGCGTAGATTGGCTAGCGCCCACAGATACGCAGTATTTT.

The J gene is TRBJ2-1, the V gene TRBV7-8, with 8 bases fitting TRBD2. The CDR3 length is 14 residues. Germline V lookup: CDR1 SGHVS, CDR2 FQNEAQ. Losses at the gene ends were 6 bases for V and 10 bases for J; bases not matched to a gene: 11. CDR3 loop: CASRRGAPLEEQFF. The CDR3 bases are TGTGCCAGCAGGCGGGGGGCCCCTCTTGAGGAGCAGTTCTTC.

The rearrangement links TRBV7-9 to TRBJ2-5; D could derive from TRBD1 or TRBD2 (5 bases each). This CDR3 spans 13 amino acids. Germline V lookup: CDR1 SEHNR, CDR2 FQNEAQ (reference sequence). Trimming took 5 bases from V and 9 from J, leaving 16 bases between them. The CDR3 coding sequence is TGTGCCAGCAGCCCGGGACCGGTCGGGGCCCAGTACTTC. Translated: CASSPGPVGAQYF.

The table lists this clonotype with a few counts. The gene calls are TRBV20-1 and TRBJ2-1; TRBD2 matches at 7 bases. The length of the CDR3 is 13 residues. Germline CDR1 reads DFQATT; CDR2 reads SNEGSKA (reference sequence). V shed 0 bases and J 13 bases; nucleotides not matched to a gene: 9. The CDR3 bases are TGCAGTGCTAGAGATATGGCGGGAGAACCACAGTTCTTC. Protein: CSARDMAGEPQFF.

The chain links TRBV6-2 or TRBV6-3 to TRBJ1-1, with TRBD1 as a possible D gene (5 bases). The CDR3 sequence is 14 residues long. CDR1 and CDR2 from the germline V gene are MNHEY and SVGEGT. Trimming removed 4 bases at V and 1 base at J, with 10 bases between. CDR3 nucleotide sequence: TGTGCCAGCAGTTTCTTTCAGGGGAACACTGAAGCTTTCTTT. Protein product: CASSFFQGNTEAFF.

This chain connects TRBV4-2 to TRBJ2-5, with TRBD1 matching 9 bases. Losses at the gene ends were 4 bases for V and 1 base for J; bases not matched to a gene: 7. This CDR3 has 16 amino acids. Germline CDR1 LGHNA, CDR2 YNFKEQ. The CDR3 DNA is TGTGCCAGCAGCCTTGGACAGGGGAGCCCCCAAGAGACCCAGTACTTC. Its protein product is CASSLGQGSPQETQYF.

The CDR3 DNA reads TGTGCCAGCAGCCTTCGGGTCTCCAGCGCCAAAAACATTCAGTACTTC. As protein: CASSLRVSSAKNIQYF. The chain couples TRBV2 to TRBJ2-4; D is ambiguous. This CDR3 spans 16 amino acids. V lost 6 bases to trimming and J lost 1 base, with 16 bases between them. The V gene's germline CDR1 is SNHLY and CDR2 FYNNEI.

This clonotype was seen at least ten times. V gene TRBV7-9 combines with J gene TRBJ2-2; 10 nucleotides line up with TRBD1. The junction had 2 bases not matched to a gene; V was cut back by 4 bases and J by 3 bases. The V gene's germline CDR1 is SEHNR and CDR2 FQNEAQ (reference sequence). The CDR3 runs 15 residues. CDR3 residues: CASSYGTGDTGELFF. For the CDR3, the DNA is TGTGCCAGCAGCTACGGGACAGGGGACACCGGGGAGCTGTTTTTT.

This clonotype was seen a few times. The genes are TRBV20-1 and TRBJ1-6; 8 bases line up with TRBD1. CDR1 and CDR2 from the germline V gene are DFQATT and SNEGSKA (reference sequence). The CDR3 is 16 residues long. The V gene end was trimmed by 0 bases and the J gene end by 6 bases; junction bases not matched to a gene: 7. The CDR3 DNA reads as TGCAGTGCTAGAGAGTACAGGGGGTTAGGTAATTCACCCCTCCACTTT. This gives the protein CSAREYRGLGNSPLHF.

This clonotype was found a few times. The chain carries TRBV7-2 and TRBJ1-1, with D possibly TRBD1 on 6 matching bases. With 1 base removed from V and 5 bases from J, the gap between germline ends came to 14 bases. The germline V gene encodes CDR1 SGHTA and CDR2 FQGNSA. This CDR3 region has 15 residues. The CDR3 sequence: CASSLGPGQSTEAFF. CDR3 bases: TGTGCCAGCAGCTTAGGGCCTGGACAGTCTACTGAAGCTTTCTTT. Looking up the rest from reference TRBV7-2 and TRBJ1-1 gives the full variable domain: GAGVSQSPSNKVTEKGKDVELRCDPISGHTALYWYRQSLGQGLEFLIYFQGNSAPDKSGLPSDRFSAERTGGSVSTLTIQRTQQEDSAVYLCASSLGPGQSTEAFFGQGTRLTVV.

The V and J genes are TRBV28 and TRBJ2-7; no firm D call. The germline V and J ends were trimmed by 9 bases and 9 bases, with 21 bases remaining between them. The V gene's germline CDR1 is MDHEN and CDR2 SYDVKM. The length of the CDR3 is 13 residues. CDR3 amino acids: CARGPGLVCPQYF. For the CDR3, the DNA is TGTGCCAGGGGCCCCGGGCTCGTCTGCCCGCAGTACTTC.

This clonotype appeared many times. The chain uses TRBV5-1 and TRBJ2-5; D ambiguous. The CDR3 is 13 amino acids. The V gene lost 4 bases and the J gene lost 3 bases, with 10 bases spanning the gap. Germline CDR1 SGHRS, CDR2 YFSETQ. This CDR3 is CASSPDNEETQYF. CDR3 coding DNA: TGCGCCAGCAGCCCGGATAACGAAGAGACCCAGTACTTC.

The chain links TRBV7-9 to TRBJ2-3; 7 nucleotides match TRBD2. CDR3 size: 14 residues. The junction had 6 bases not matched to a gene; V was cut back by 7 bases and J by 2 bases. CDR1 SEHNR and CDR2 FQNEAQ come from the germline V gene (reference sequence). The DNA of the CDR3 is TGTGCCAGCACCCCACGGGACTACACAGATACGCAGTATTTT. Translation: CASTPRDYTDTQYF.